This T cell receptor (beta chain) was captured by sequencing in a study of cytomegalovirus exposure and HLA in healthy donors. Study-wide context: The 110 or so validation repertoires, a later analysis reported, used the same platform as the 600 to 700 first-cohort repertoires. The study's findings and limits: Among the CMV-associated chains, three were confirmed in vitro as specific for CMV antigens. Altogether, about 160 TCR beta chains were recorded as cytomegalovirus-associated.

V lost 1 base and J lost 4, with 8 bases in between. The CDR3 runs to 13 residues. The germline V gene has CDR1 SGHTS and CDR2 YDEGEE. About this clone: Its antigen is currently unknown.

The assay was immunoSEQ multiplex PCR, and TCRdb's table has in-frame clones only and misses some. Of nearly 80,000 clones listed, approximately 94% are singletons. The donors were members of the validation cohort comprising over 90 subjects, separate from the approximately 630-subject first cohort. This receptor was identified in a woman aged 25 to 39 in good health and CMV-seronegative. Sequenced: PBMCs. The V gene is TRBV5-8, the J gene TRBJ1-1, with a possible D match to TRBD1 (6 bases). CDR3 sequence (DNA): TGTGCCAGCAGCTTGCACAGGGCCACTGAAGCTTTCTTT. This encodes CASSLHRATEAFF.